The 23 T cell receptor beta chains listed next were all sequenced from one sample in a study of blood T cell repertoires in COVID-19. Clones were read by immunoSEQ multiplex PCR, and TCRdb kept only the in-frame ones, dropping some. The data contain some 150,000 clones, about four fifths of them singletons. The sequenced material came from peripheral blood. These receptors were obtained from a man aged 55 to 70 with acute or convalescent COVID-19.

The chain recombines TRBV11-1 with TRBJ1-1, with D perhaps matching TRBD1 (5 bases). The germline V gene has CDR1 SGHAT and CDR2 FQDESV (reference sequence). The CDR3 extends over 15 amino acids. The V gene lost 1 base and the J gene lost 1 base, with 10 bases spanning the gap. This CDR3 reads CASSLDPGRNTEAFF. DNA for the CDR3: TGTGCCAGCAGCTTAGACCCAGGGCGGAACACTGAAGCTTTCTTT. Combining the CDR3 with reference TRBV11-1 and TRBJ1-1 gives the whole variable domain EAEVAQSPRYKITEKSQAVAFWCDPISGHATLYWYRQILGQGPELLVQFQDESVVDDSQLPKDRFSAERLKGVDSTLKIQPAELGDSAMYLCASSLDPGRNTEAFFGQGTRLTVV.

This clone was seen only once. This CDR3 reads CASSRYGLAGGPGTDTQYF. The CDR3 DNA is TGTGCCAGCAGCCGCTATGGACTAGCGGGGGGGCCGGGCACAGATACGCAGTATTTT. The chain links TRBV7-2 to TRBJ2-3, with 15 nucleotides matching TRBD2. The CDR3 runs to 19 residues. Trimming at V came to 5 bases and at J to 1 base, leaving 10 bases not matched to a gene. The germline gives CDR1 SGHTA, CDR2 FQGNSA.

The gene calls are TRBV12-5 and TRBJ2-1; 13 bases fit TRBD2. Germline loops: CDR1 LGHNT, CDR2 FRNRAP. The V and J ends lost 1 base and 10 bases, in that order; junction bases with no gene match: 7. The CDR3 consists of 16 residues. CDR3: CASGLGTSGGAGEQFF. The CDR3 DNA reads TGTGCTAGTGGTTTGGGTACTAGCGGGGGGGCTGGGGAGCAGTTCTTC.

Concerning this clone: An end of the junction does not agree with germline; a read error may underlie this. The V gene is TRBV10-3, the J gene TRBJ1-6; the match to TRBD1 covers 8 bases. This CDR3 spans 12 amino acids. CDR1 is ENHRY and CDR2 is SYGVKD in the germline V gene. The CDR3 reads CAISEQGDSQYF. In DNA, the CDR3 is TGTGCCATCAGTGAACAGGGGGACAGCCAATACTTT.

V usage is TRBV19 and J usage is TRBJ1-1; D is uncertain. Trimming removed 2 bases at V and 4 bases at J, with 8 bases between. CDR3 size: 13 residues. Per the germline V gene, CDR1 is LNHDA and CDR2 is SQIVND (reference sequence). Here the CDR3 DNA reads TGTGCCAGTAGTATAACAAATCCCACTGAAGCTTTCTTT. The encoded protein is CASSITNPTEAFF.

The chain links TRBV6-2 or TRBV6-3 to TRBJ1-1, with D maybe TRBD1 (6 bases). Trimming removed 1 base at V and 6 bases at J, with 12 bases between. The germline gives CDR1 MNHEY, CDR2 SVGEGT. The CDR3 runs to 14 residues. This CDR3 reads CASSYWAGAPEAFF. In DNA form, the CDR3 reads TGTGCCAGCAGTTACTGGGCAGGGGCCCCTGAAGCTTTCTTT.

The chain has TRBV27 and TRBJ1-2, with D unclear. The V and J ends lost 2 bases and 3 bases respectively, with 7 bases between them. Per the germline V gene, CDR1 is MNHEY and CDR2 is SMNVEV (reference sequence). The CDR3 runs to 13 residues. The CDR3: CASSLGSYYGYTF. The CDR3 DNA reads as TGTGCCAGCAGTTTAGGCAGTTACTATGGCTACACCTTC.

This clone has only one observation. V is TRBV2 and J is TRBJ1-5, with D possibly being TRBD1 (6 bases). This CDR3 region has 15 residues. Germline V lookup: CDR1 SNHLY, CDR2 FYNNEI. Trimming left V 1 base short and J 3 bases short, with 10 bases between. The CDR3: CASSEVAGDNQPQHF. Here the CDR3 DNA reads TGTGCCAGCAGTGAAGTGGCAGGGGACAATCAGCCCCAGCATTTT.

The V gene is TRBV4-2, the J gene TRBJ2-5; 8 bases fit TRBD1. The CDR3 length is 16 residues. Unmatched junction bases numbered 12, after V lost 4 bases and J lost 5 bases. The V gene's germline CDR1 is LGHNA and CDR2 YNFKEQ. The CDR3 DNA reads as TGTGCCAGCAGCCCGCGTATCGGACAGGGCTCCGAGACCCAGTACTTC. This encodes CASSPRIGQGSETQYF.

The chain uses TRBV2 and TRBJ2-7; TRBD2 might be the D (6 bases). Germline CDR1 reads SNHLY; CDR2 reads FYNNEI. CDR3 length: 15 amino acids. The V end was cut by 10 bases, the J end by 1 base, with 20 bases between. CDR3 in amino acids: CAIFIPGRESYEQYF. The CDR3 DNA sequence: TGTGCCATCTTTATCCCGGGACGGGAGTCCTACGAGCAGTACTTC.

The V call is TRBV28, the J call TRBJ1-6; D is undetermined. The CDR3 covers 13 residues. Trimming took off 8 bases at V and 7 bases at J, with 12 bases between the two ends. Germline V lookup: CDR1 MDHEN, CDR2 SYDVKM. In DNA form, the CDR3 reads TGTGCCAGCTGTTCCCTACCCAATTCACCCCTCCACTTT. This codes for CASCSLPNSPLHF.

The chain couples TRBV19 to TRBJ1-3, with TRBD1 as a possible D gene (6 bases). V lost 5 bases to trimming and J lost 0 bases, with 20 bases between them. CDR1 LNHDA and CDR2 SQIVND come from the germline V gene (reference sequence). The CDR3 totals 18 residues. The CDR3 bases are TGTGCCAGTAGTCCAGTCAGAGGGGGGGGCTCCTCTGGAAACACCATATATTTT. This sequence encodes CASSPVRGGGSSGNTIYF.

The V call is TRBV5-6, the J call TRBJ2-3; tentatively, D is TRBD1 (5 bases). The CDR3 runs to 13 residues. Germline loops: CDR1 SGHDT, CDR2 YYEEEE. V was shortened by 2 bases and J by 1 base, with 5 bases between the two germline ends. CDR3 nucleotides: TGTGCCAGCAGCTTCAGGGGCACAGATACGCAGTATTTT. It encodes CASSFRGTDTQYF.

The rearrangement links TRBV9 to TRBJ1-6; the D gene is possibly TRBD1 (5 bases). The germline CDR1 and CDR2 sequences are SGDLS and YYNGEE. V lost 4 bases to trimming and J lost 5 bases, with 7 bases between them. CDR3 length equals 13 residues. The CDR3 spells CASSRQNNSPLHF. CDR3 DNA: TGTGCCAGCAGCCGACAGAATAATTCACCCCTCCACTTT.

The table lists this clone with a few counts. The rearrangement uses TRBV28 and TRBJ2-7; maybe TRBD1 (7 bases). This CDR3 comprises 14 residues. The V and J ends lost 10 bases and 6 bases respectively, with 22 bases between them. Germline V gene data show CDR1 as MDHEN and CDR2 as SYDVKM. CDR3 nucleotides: TGTGCCACCAATAGGGCAGGGGGACTTCTCGAGCAGTACTTC. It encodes CATNRAGGLLEQYF.

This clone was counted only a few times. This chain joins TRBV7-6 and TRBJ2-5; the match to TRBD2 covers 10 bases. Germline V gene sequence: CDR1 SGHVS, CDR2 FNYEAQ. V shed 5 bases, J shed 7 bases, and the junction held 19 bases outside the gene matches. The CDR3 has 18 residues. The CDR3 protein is CASSQRESVAGGLGTQYF. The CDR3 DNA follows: TGTGCCAGCAGCCAGAGGGAATCTGTAGCGGGGGGTCTAGGGACCCAGTACTTC.

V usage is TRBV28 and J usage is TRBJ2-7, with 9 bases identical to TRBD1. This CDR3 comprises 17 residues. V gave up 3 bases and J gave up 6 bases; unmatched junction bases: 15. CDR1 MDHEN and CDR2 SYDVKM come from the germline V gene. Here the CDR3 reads CASSLIGGHRGRVEQYF. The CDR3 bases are TGTGCCAGCAGTTTGATAGGGGGTCACAGGGGGCGTGTCGAGCAGTACTTC.

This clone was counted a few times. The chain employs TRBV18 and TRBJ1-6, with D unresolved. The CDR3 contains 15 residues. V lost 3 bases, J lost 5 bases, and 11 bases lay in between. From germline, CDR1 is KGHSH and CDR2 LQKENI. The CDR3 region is CASSPGVSDNSPLHF. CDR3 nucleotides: TGTGCCAGCTCACCCGGTGTCAGCGATAATTCACCCCTCCACTTT.

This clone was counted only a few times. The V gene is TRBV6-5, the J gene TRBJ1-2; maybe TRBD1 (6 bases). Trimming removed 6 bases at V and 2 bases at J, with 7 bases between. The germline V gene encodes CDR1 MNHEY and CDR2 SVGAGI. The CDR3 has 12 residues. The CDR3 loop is CASRGQNYGYTF. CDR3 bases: TGTGCCAGCAGAGGACAGAACTATGGCTACACCTTC.

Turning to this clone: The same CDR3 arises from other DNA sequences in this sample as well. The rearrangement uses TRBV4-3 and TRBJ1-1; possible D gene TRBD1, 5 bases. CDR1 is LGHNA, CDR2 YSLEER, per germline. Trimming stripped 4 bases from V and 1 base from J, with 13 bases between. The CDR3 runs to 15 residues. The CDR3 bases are TGCGCCAGCAGCCCAAGAGCGACAGAGAACACTGAAGCTTTCTTT. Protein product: CASSPRATENTEAFF.

For the CDR3, the DNA is TGTGCCAGCTCACCACAGGAGGGGACTCAGCCCCAGCATTTT. This gives the protein CASSPQEGTQPQHF. This rearrangement joins TRBV18 to TRBJ1-5, with a possible D match to TRBD1 (5 bases). Germline CDR1 reads KGHSH; CDR2 reads LQKENI. The CDR3 is made up of 14 amino acids. Trimming took 1 base from V and 6 from J, leaving 10 bases between them.

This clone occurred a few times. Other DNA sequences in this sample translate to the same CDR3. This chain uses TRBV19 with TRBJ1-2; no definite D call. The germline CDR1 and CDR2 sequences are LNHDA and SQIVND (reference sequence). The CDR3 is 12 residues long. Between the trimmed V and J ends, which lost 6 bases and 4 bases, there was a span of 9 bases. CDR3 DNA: TGTGCCAGTAGGTCAACTGGCTATGGCTACACCTTC. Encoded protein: CASRSTGYGYTF.

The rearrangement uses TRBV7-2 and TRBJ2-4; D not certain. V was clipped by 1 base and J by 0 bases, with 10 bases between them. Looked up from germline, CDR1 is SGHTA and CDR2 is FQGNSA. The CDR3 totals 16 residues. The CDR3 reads CASSLEARLAKNIQYF. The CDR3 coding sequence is TGTGCCAGCAGCTTAGAGGCCAGACTAGCCAAAAACATTCAGTACTTC.